There are a few counts of the clone carrying this TCR beta chain. What it binds is unknown. The V end lost 2 bases, the J end lost 1 base, and 12 bases lay between the germline ends. This CDR3 has 16 amino acids. Per the germline V gene, CDR1 is SGHTA and CDR2 is FQGNSA. This sample was included in a study of T-cell memory formation after mild COVID-19. Study context: TCR clustering was largely donor specific.

UMIs and sample barcodes were carried by the TCR alpha and TCR beta cDNA libraries that 5'RACE produced using constant-segment primers. A single record per CDR3 protein comes from TCRdb applying MiXCR to the 5' RACE reads. This table holds fewer than 550,000 distinct CDR3 sequences, 20% found once. Study results and limitations: There was a balanced CD4/CD8 profile in clones contracting day 15 to 85, and later expanders leaned CD4+. That cross-reactive memory joined was suggested by some responding clones appearing in pre-infection memory.

The receptor was isolated from an adult woman who had mild COVID-19 (a few samples of this study predate the infection). Cell type and time point are not known. The source material was PBMCs or a T cell subset sorted from them (not recorded which). The rearrangement uses TRBV7-2 and TRBJ2-1; tentatively, D is TRBD2 (6 bases). CDR3 amino acids: CASSLILAGSYNEQFF. The DNA of the CDR3 is TGTGCCAGCAGCTTAATACTAGCTGGATCCTACAATGAGCAGTTCTTC.